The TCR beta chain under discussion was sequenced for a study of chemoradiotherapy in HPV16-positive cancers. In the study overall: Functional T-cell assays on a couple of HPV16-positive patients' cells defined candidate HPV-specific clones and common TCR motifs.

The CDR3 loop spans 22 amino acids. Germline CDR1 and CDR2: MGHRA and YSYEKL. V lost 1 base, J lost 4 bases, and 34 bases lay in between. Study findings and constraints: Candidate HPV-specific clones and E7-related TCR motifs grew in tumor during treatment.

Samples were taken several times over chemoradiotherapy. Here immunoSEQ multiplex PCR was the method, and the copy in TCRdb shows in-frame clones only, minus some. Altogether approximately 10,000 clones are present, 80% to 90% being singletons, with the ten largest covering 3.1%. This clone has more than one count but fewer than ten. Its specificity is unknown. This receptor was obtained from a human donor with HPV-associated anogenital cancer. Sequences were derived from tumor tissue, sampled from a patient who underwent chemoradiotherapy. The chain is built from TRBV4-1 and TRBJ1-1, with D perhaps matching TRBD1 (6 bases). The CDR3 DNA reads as TGCGCCAGCAGCCAAGTTTGGCCAGTGGGAGCAGGGGTTGGGCCTTTGGGCACTGAAGCTTTCTTT. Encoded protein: CASSQVWPVGAGVGPLGTEAFF.